A selection of T cell receptor beta chains follows, all from one sample in a study of blood T cell repertoires in COVID-19. Generated by immunoSEQ multiplex PCR, the TCRdb table keeps only in-frame clones and is missing some. The data contain under 300,000 clones, roughly 84% of them singletons. Sequenced input: peripheral blood. All receptors come from a man aged 35 to 55 who had recovered from COVID-19. CDR3s leave out the opening cysteine and the closing phenylalanine or tryptophan.

len | v_gene | CDR3aa
11 | TRBV7-2 | ASKSTRVTEAF
12 | TRBV2 | ASSEQGSNYGYT
13 | TRBV27 | ASSFQGTSANVLT
11 | TRBV7-9 | ARGLAGNNEQF
14 | TRBV9 | ASSVVGGGQYNEQF
10 | TRBV6-5 | ASTFSSGEQY
11 | TRBV13 | ASSLVRTVGYT
13 | TRBV10-3 | AISDRGGSSYEQY
13 | TRBV6-1 | ASSDQGSYNSPLH
13 | TRBV19 | ASSRWTGVNTEAF
13 | TRBV4-2 | ASSQIAVSYNEQF
11 | TRBV12-3/TRBV12-4 | ASSFGGDQPQH
15 | TRBV15 | ATSRGTSGGVTYEQY
13 | TRBV18 | ASSGMDSYYNEQF
13 | TRBV19 | ASSRGIQSTDTQY
12 | TRBV11-3 | ASSYDRDTGELF
22 | TRBV27 | ASSSTSRLAGGHNHVPLQETQY
12 | TRBV2 | ASSLGQGGQPQH
13 | TRBV18 | ASSIDRDLRSPLH
13 | TRBV5-1 | ASSQSTGVGSPLH
12 | TRBV6-2/TRBV6-3 | ASSSTGGREKLF
13 | TRBV5-1 | ASSLAGGMNTEAF
10 | TRBV18 | ASSPPLAEVY
11 | TRBV5-4 | ASKPQGAYGYT
15 | TRBV11-2 | ASSQPDGGQGGNTIY
13 | TRBV5-1 | ASSLSTAQNSPLH
14 | TRBV11-2 | ASSSVGTANTGELF
10 | TRBV5-1 | ASSPQTGLAF
12 | TRBV18 | ASSLNQGTDTQY
13 | TRBV9 | ASSVEGTTTGELF
11 | TRBV18 | ASSSVAESGYT
12 | TRBV7-2 | ASSSFDRAGELF
13 | TRBV9 | ASSATRPGRYGYT
15 | TRBV4-3 | ASSPGTGEWANYGYT
14 | TRBV7-2 | ASSSLDRASGNTIY
14 | TRBV28 | ASRPSGGIKNTEAF
11 | TRBV12-3/TRBV12-4 | ASSLDRVQPQH
12 | TRBV5-1 | ASSFGPSTDTQY
13 | TRBV19 | ASSTVAGMADTQY